This T cell receptor beta chain was captured by sequencing in a study of post-analysis software for immune sequencing data. Study results and caveats: Roughly 5 TRBV segments occurring more often in patients than controls included TRBV5-6, TRBV5-1 and TRBV20-1.

As concerns this clonotype: Its antigen is currently unknown.

cDNA libraries for TCR beta contained unique molecular identifiers. A single record per CDR3 protein comes from TCRdb applying MiXCR to the PCR reads. The sample yields around 500,000 distinct CDR3 sequences, around a third seen once. Per germline, CDR1 SGHKS and CDR2 YYEKEE (reference sequence). This CDR3 region has 14 residues. The V end lost 8 bases, the J end lost 1 base, and 15 bases lay between the germline ends. Source material: blood. V is TRBV5-5 and J is TRBJ2-5, with a possible D match to TRBD1 (6 bases). This clonotype originated in a girl aged 2 to 17 with multiple sclerosis. CDR3 residues: CASQQGSVQETQYF. CDR3 in DNA: TGTGCCAGTCAGCAGGGGTCTGTCCAAGAGACCCAGTACTTC.